These 7 T cell receptor beta chains were all obtained from the same sample, sequenced in a study of tissue T cells after allogeneic stem cell transplantation. Time point given: mouse harvest day 7 after allogeneic transplant. Mouse grafts combined 10^7 T-cell-depleted bone marrow cells with 10^6 splenic CD5+ T cells. Sequencing used immunoSEQ multiplex PCR; TCRdb keeps in-frame clones, though not all of them. The sample has thousands of clones; roughly 50% are singletons. Source material: lymph node tissue. These receptors originate from a female BALB/c mouse given C57BL/6 T cells with graft-versus-host disease after an allogeneic hematopoietic cell transplant.

In this sample, this clone turned up a few times. Genes here carry mouse names. The read ends 1 residue before the CDR3 terminus; that terminus is restored from the germline J gene. The gene calls are TRBV26 and TRBJ2-3, with TRBD1 identical over 8 bases. The J segment lost 1 base and the V segment lost 4 bases, leaving 7 bases of the junction unmatched. From germline, CDR1 is KGHPV and CDR2 FQNQEV (reference sequence). The CDR3 runs to 16 residues. The covered CDR3 bases are TGTGCCAGCAGTCCCCGGCAGGGGGCCGGTGCAGAAACGCTGTAT. Translated, it gives CASSPRQGAGAETLY. The entire CDR3 protein is CASSPRQGAGAETLYF.

On this clone itself: The listed genes are named as in mouse. CDR3 sequence: CASSTQGYEQYF. CDR3 DNA, as far as it was read: TGTGCCAGCAGTACGCAGGGATATGAACAGTAC. The chain has TRBV26 and TRBJ2-7; tentatively, D is TRBD1 (5 bases). The CDR3 extends 1 residue past the end of the read, so its final part is completed from the germline J gene. From germline, CDR1 is KGHPV and CDR2 FQNQEV (reference sequence). CDR3 length: 12 amino acids. With 5 bases removed from V and 4 bases from J, the gap between germline ends came to 9 bases.

For this clone: Mouse names are used for the genes. The read finishes 1 residue shy of the CDR3 end, and the germline J gene is used to complete it. The rearrangement uses TRBV26 and TRBJ1-4, with a possible D match to TRBD1 (5 bases). V dropped 4 bases and J dropped 0 bases, with 6 bases sitting between them. The CDR3 is made up of 14 amino acids. Germline V gene lookup returns CDR1 KGHPV and CDR2 FQNQEV (reference sequence). The CDR3 loop is CASSRTFSNERLFF. The CDR3 bases that were read are TGTGCCAGCAGTCGGACATTTTCCAACGAAAGATTATTT.

This clone was counted once. Mouse gene names and germline throughout. Sequencing ends 1 residue short of the CDR3 end; the germline J gene provides the rest. This sequence joins TRBV26 and TRBJ1-3; tentatively, D is TRBD1 (5 bases). This CDR3 has 15 residues. Trimming took 6 bases from V and 0 from J, leaving 12 bases between them. The germline V gene encodes CDR1 KGHPV and CDR2 FQNQEV (reference sequence). The CDR3 here is CASSPDISSGNTLYF. The sequenced CDR3 bases are TGTGCCAGCAGCCCGGACATCTCTTCTGGAAATACGCTCTAT.

Notes on this clone: The gene names here belong to mouse. Read sequence stops 1 residue before the CDR3 end, and the germline J gene provides the missing end. The rearrangement uses TRBV12-1 and TRBJ2-2; 10 nucleotides line up with TRBD2. Germline loops: CDR1 SGHSN, CDR2 HYEKVE. This CDR3 has 14 residues. With 9 bases clipped from V and 0 bases from J, the junction kept 3 bases outside the gene matches. CDR3 bases read: TGTGCCCTTGGACTGGGGGCAAACACCGGGCAGCTCTAC. The encoded protein is CALGLGANTGQLY. The whole CDR3 protein is CALGLGANTGQLYF.

About this clone itself: Genes and germline come from the mouse. Read data end 1 residue before the CDR3 end; the end is taken from the germline J gene. The genes are TRBV5 and TRBJ1-3; D unclear. The CDR3 length is 13 residues. The ends were cut back, 2 bases at V and 2 bases at J, with 4 bases in the middle. In germline, CDR1 is LGHNA, CDR2 YNLKQL (reference sequence). The CDR3 bases that were read are TGTGCCAGCAGCCAAACAACTGGAAATACGCTCTAT. Amino acid sequence: CASSQTTGNTLY. The full CDR3 protein reads CASSQTTGNTLYF.

As for this clone: Gene names refer to mouse genes. The read ends 1 residue before the CDR3 terminus; that terminus is restored from the germline J gene. The V call is TRBV15, the J call TRBJ1-1; 9 nucleotides line up with TRBD1. CDR1 and CDR2 (germline): SGHND, FRSKSL. The CDR3 sequence is 15 residues long. Trimming at V came to 4 bases and at J to 3 bases, leaving 6 bases not matched to a gene. The sequenced part of the CDR3 DNA is TGTGCCAGCAGTTCTCCGGACAGGGGAGACACAGAAGTCTTC. It specifies CASSSPDRGDTEVF. The entire CDR3 is CASSSPDRGDTEVFF.